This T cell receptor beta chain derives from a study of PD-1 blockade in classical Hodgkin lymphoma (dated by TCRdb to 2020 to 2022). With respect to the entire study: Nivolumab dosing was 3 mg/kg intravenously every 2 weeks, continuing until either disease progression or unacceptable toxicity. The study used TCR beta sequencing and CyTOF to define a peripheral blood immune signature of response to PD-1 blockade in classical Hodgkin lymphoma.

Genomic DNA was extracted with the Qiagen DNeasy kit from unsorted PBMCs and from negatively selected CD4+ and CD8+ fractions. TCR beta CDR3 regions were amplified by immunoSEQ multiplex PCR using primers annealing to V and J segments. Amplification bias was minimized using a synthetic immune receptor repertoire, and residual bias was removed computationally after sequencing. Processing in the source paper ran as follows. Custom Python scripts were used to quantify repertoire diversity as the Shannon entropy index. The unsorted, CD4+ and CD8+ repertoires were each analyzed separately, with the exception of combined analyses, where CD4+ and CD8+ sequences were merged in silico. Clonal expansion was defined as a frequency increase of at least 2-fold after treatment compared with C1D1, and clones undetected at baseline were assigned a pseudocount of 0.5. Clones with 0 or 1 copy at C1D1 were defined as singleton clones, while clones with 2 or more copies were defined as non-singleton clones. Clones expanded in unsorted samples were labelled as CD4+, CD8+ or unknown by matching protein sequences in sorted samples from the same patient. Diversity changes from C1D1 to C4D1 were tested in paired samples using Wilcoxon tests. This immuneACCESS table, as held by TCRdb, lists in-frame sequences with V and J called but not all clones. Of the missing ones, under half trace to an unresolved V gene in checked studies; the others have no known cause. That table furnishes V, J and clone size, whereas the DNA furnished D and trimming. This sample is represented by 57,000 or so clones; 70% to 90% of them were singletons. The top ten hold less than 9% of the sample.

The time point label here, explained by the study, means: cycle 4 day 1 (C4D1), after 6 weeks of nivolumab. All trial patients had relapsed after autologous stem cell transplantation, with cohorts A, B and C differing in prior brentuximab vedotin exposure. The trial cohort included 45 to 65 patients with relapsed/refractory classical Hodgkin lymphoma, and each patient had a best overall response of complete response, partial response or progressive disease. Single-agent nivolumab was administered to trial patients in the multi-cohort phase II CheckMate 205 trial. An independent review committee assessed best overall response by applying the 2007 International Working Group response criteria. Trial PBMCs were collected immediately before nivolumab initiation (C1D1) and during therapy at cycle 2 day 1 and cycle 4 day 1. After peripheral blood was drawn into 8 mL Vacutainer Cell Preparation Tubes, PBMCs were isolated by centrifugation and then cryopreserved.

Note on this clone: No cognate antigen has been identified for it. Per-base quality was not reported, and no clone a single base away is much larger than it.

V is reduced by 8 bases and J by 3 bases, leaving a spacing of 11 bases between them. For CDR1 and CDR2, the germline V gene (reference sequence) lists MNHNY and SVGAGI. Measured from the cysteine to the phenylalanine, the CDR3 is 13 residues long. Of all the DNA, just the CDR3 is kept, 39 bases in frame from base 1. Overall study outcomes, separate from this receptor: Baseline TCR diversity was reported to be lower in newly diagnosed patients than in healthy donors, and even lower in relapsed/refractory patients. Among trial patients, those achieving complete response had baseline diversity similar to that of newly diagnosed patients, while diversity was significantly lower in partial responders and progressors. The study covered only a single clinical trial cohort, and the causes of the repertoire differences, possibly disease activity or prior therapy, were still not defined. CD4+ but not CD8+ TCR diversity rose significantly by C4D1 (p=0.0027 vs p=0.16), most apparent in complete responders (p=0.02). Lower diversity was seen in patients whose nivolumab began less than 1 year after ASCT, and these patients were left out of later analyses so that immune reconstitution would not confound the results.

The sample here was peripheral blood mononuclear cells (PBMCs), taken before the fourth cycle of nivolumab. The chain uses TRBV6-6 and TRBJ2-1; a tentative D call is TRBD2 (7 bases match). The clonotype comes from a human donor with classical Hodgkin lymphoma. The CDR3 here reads CASGEGGYNEQFF. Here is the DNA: TGTGCCAGCGGGGAGGGGGGCTACAATGAGCAGTTCTTC.